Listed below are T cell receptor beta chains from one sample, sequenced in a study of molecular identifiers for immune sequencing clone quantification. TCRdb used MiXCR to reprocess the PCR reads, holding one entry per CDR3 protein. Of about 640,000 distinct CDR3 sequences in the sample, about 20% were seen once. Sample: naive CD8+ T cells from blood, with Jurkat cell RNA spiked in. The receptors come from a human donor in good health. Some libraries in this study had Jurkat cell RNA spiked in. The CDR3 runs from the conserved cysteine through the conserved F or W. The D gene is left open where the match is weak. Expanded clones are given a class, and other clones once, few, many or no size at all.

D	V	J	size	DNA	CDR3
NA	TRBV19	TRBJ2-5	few	TGTGCCAGTAGTATAGACTGGGGAGAGACCCAGTACTTC	CASSIDWGETQYF
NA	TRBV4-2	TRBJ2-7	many	TGTGCCAGCAGCCAAGATTTCGCCTACGAGCAGTACTTC	CASSQDFAYEQYF
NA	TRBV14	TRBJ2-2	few	TGTGCCAGCAGCCTAGCCAGGACCGGGGAGCTGTTTTTT	CASSLARTGELFF
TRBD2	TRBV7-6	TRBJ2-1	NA	TGTGCCAGCAGCTTAGCGCTAGGTAGCGGGAGTAGCAATGAGCAGTTCTTC	CASSLALGSGSSNEQFF
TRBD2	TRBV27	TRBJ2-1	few	TGTGCCAGCAGTTTAACCTTAGCGGGGGAACCCTACAATGAGCAGTTCTTC	CASSLTLAGEPYNEQFF
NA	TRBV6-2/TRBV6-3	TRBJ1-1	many	TGTGCCAGCAGTAAGATCGACCTGAACACTGAAGCTTTCTTT	CASSKIDLNTEAFF
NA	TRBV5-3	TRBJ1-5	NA	TGTGCCAGCAGCTTGGCCCTCGCCAATCAGCCCCAGCATTTT	CASSLALANQPQHF
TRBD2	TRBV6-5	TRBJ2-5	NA	TGTGCCAGCACCCTCCTAGCGGGAGGATTAGAGACCCAGCACTTC	CASTLLAGGLETQHF
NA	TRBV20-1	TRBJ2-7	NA	TGCAGTGCCGCAGGGGACAATTCGACCTACGAGCAGTACTTC	CSAAGDNSTYEQYF
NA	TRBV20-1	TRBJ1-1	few	TGCAGTGCTAGAGATGGGAGGTACACTGAAGCTTTCTTT	CSARDGRYTEAFF
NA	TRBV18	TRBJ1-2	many	TGTGCCAGCTCATCGGACTATGGCTACACCTTC	CASSSDYGYTF
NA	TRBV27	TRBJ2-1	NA	TGTGCCAGCAGCCCGAGCCCCAATGAGCAGTTCTTC	CASSPSPNEQFF
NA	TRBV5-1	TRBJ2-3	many	TGCGCCAGCAGCTTGAGCCAGGGGTCCACAGATACGCAGTATTTT	CASSLSQGSTDTQYF
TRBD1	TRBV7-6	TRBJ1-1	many	TGTGCCAGCAGCCTAAGTGGACAGGGAAGAGGAGGTGTCACTGAAGCTTTCTTT	CASSLSGQGRGGVTEAFF
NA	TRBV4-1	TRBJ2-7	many	TGCGCCAGCAGCTCTCAGGGAGGTTACGAGCAGTACTTC	CASSSQGGYEQYF
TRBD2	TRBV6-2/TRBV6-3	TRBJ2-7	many	TGTGCCAGCAGTTACAGTCTAGCGGGAGCTGAGCAGTACTTC	CASSYSLAGAEQYF
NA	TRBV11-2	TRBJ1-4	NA	TGTGCCAGCAGCTTAGGGTTGGCACGTAATAATGAAAAACTGTTTTTT	CASSLGLARNNEKLFF
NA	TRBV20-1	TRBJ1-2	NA	TGCAGTGCCCCCAGTGGGGAGGTGGGGTATGGCTACACCTTC	CSAPSGEVGYGYTF
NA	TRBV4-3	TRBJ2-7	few	TGCGCCAGCAGCCAAGATTCGGGACCAGCCTCCTACGAGCAGTACTTC	CASSQDSGPASYEQYF
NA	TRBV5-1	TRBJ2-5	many	TGCGCCAGCAGCTTGATCGGTCCCTCGGGAGAGACCCAGTACTTC	CASSLIGPSGETQYF
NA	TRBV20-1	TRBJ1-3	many	TGCAGTGCTAGAGGGGGGACCCTACCTGGAAACACCATATATTTT	CSARGGTLPGNTIYF
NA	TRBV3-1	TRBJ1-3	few	TGTGCCAGCAGCCAAATGGAGGATTATCCTGGAAACACCATATATTTT	CASSQMEDYPGNTIYF
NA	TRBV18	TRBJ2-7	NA	TGTGCCAGCTCACGACAGGAATCCCACGAGCAGTACTTC	CASSRQESHEQYF
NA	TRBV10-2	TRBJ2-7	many	TGCGCCAGCAGTGACGTGGACGAGCAGTACTTC	CASSDVDEQYF
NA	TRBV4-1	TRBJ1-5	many	TGCGCCAGCAGCCAAGTTTTATCTGGCAATCAGCCCCAGCATTTT	CASSQVLSGNQPQHF
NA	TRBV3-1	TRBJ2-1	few	TGTGCCAGCAGCCAAAGGACAGACTCCTACAATGAGCAGTTCTTC	CASSQRTDSYNEQFF
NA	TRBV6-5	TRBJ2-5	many	TGTGCCAGCAGTTACGGGGGAATACAAGAGACCCAGTACTTC	CASSYGGIQETQYF
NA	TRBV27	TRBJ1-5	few	TGTGCCAGCAAAGGAGGGGTTCTGGGCAATCAGCCCCAGCATTTT	CASKGGVLGNQPQHF
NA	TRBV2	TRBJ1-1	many	TGTGCCAGCAGTGAAGACCCAGGGTCTGAAGCTTTCTTT	CASSEDPGSEAFF
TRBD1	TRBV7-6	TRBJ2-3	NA	TGTGCCAGCAGCGAAGGGGGCTCAGATACGCAGTATTTT	CASSEGGSDTQYF
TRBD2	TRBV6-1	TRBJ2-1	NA	TGTGCCAGCAGTGATTTTCGGCTAGCGGGAGTCAATGAGCAGTTCTTC	CASSDFRLAGVNEQFF
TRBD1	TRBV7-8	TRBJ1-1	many	TGTGCCAGCAGCTTAGTGAACAGGGGTGGTGTGAACACTGAAGCTTTCTTT	CASSLVNRGGVNTEAFF
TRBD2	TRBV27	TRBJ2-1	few	TGTGCCAGCAGTATTGGCGGGAGAATCTACAATGAGCAGTTCTTC	CASSIGGRIYNEQFF
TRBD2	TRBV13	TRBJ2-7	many	TGTGCCAGCAGCTTAGCTGGACTAGCGGGGGTTTCCGAGCAGTACTTC	CASSLAGLAGVSEQYF
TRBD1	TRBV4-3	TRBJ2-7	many	TGCGCCAGCAGTGCCGGGACAGCGTCGACCTACGAGCAGTACTTC	CASSAGTASTYEQYF
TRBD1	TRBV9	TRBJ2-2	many	TGTGCCAGCAGCGTAGTCAGTACAGGGGTGAACACCGGGGAGCTGTTTTTT	CASSVVSTGVNTGELFF
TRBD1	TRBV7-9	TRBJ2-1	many	TGTGCCAGCAGCTGGACAGGTACCCACAATGAGCAGTTCTTC	CASSWTGTHNEQFF
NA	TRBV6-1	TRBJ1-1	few	TGTGCCAGTGGGGTCACTGAAGCTTTCTTT	CASGVTEAFF
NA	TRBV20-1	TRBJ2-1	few	TGCAGTGCAACCGACGAGTGGATGAACAATGAGCAGTTCTTC	CSATDEWMNNEQFF
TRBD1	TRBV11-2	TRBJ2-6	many	TGTGCCAGCAGCGCCGGACAGGTCGCCGCTGGGGCCAACGTCCTGACTTTC	CASSAGQVAAGANVLTF
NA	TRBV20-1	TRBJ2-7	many	TGCAGTGCTAGGTCCCCGACAACCTACGAGCAGTACTTC	CSARSPTTYEQYF
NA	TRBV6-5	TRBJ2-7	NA	TGTGCCAGCTACGGACCACCGGAGGGGTCGAGTAGCGGAGGACACAGCTCCTACGAGCAGTACTTC	CASYGPPEGSSSGGHSSYEQYF